Described below is a single T cell receptor (beta chain) sequence and its context. The data originate from a study of blood T cell repertoires in COVID-19. Looking at the study overall: Specimens from acute and convalescent COVID-19 originated in the United States, Italy and Spain. Sources were T cells, B-cell-depleted T cells, or PBMCs; the material itself was cDNA or gDNA.

Germline CDR1 is LGHDT and CDR2 is YNNKEL (reference sequence). The CDR3 totals 15 residues. V was trimmed by 0 bases and J by 7 bases, leaving 15 bases between them. Original processing methods: Amplification with reference gene primers provided the estimates of nucleated cell counts. Clones were sequenced by immunoSEQ multiplex PCR, and TCRdb holds only the in-frame ones, with some missing. V and J calls and clone size are copied from that table; D and trimming were computed from the DNA. Here the sample spans approximately 220,000 clones, 83% being singletons. The chain links TRBV3-1 (or the pseudogene TRBV3-2) to TRBJ1-2; D is unresolved. The material sequenced was PBMCs or T cells enriched from blood (not recorded which). The receptor comes from a woman aged 40 to 50 who had been exposed to COVID-19. The CDR3 region has the DNA TGTGCCAGCAGCCAAGATAGGCTGACCTCGGGTGGCTACACCTTC. Protein sequence: CASSQDRLTSGGYTF.